This T cell receptor beta chain was profiled in a study of blood T cells in healthy people across ages. The use of a sample-barcoded 5' primer and a J-beta primer mix characterized a second PCR of about 7 to 12 cycles. TCRdb redid the calling of the 5' RACE reads with MiXCR, one entry per CDR3 protein. The sample consists of more than 1,400,000 distinct CDR3 sequences, roughly 40% of them appearing once. CDR1 and CDR2 (germline): LGHNA, YNFKEQ. Trimming removed 3 bases at V and 7 bases at J, with 12 bases between. The CDR3 totals 13 residues. The sequencing sample was made of blood. V gene TRBV4-2 combines with J gene TRBJ2-5, with D perhaps matching TRBD1 (6 bases). The source is a woman under 30 in good health. The CDR3 here is CASSHSLGGTQYF. CDR3 bases: TGTGCCAGCAGCCACAGCCTAGGGGGGACCCAGTACTTC.